This T cell receptor beta chain was profiled in a study of patients and donors after allogeneic stem cell transplantation. TCRdb reprocessed the RT-PCR reads via MiXCR and lists one record per CDR3 protein. In the table there are hundreds of thousands of distinct CDR3 sequences, more than 15% of which are singletons. CDR3 length: 15 residues. V shed 5 bases and J 4 bases; nucleotides not matched to a gene: 3. The receptor was isolated from a human donor who was either an allogeneic HSCT recipient or a stem cell or donor lymphocyte infusion donor (not recorded which). It is not recorded whose cells these are; they may come from a transplant donor. The rearrangement joins TRBV12-3 or TRBV12-4 to TRBJ1-5; 12 bases line up with TRBD1. Sequencing was carried out using blood, either unsorted or a sorted T cell fraction (not recorded which). The DNA for the CDR3 is TGTGCCAGCAGTCGGGACAGGGGGCCTAATCAGCCCCAGCATTTT. Translated, it gives CASSRDRGPNQPQHF.